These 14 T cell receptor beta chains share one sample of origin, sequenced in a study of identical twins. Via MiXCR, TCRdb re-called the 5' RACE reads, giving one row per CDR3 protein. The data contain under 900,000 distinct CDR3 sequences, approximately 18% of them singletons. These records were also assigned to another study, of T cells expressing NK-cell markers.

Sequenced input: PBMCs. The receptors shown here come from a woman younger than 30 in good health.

CDR3 sequence: CASSRGLKVNEQFF. The CDR3 bases are TGTGCCAGCAGCCGGGGACTTAAGGTCAATGAGCAGTTCTTC. The rearrangement links TRBV5-6 to TRBJ2-1, with a possible D match to TRBD2 (6 bases). The CDR3 sequence is 14 residues long. Trimming left V 4 bases short and J 6 bases short, with 14 bases between. Germline-derived CDR1 and CDR2 are SGHDT and YYEEEE.

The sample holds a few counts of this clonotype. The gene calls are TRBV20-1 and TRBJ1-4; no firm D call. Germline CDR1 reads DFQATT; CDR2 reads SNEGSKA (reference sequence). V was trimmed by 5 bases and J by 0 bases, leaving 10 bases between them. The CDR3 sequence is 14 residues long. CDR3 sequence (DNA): TGCAGTGCTCCTAACATCGCAACTAATGAAAAACTGTTTTTT. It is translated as CSAPNIATNEKLFF.

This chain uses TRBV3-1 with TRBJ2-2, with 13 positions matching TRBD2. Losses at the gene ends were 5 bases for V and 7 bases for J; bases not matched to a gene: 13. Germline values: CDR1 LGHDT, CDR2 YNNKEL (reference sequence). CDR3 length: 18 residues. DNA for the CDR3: TGTGCCAGCAGCGCACACCCCGGGACTAGCGGGGTTGGCGGGGAGCTGTTTTTT. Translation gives CASSAHPGTSGVGGELFF.

The CDR3 loop is CASSYWGESTDTQYF. The CDR3 DNA reads as TGTGCCAGCAGTTACTGGGGGGAGAGCACAGATACGCAGTATTTT. The chain links TRBV6-5 to TRBJ2-3; possibly TRBD2 for D (6 bases). Trimming stripped 1 base from V and 0 bases from J, with 8 bases between. Germline V gene data show CDR1 as MNHEY and CDR2 as SVGAGI. The CDR3 contains 15 residues.

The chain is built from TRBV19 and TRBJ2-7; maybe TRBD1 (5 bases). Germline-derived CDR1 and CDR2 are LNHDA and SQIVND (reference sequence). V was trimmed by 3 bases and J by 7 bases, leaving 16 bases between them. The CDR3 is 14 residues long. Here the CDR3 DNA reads TGTGCCAGTAGTATTTCTCTACTGGGGCGTGAGCAGTACTTC. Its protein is CASSISLLGREQYF.

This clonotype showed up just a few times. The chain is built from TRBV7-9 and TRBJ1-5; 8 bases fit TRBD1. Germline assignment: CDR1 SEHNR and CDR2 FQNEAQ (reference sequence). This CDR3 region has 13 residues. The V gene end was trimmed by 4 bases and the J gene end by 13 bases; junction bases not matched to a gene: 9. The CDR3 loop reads CASSSMRGTGQHF. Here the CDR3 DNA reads TGTGCCAGCAGCTCCATGCGGGGGACAGGTCAGCATTTT.

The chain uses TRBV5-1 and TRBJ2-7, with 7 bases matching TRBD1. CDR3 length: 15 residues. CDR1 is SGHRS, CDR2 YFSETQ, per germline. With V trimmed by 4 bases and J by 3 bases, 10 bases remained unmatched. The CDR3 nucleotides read TGCGCCAGCAGCGGAGCGACAGGGTCCGTCTACGAGCAGTACTTC. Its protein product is CASSGATGSVYEQYF.

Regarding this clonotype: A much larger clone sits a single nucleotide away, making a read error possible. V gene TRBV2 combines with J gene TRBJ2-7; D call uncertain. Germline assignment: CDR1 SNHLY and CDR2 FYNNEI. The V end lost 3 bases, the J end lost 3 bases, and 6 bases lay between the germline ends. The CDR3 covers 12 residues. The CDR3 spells CASSDSGYEQYF. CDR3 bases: TGTGCCAGCAGTGACTCGGGCTACGAGCAGTACTTC.

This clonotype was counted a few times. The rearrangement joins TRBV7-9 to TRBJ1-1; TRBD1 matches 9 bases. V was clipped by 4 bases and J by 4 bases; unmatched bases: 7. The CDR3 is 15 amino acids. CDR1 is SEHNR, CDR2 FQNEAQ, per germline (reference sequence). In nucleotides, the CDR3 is TGTGCCAGCAGCTCGACAGGGGGAGGAGGCACTGAAGCTTTCTTT. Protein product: CASSSTGGGGTEAFF.

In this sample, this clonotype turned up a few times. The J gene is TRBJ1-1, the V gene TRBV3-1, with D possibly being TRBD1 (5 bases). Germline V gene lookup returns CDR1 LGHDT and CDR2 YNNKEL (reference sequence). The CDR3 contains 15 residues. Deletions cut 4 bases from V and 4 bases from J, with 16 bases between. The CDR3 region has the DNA TGTGCCAGCAGCCCCACGGGGGGAGGGGTCACTGAAGCTTTCTTT. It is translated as CASSPTGGGVTEAFF. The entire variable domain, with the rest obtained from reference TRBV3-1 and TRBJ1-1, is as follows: DTAVSQTPKYLVTQMGNDKSIKCEQNLGHDTMYWYKQDSKKFLKIMFSYNNKELIINETVPNRFSPKSPDKAHLNLHINSLELGDSAVYFCASSPTGGGVTEAFFGQGTRLTVV.

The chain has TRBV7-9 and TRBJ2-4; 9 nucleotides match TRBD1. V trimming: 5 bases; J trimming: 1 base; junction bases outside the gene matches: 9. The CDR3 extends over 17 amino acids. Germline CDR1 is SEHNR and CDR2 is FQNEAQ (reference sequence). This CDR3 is CASSPSRDRVAKNIQYF. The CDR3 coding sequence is TGTGCCAGCAGCCCCTCAAGGGACAGGGTGGCCAAAAACATTCAGTACTTC. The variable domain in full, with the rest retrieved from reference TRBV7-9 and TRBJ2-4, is DTGVSQNPRHKITKRGQNVTFRCDPISEHNRLYWYRQTLGQGPEFLTYFQNEAQLEKSRLLSDRFSAERPKGSFSTLEIQRTEQGDSAMYLCASSPSRDRVAKNIQYFGAGTRLSVL.

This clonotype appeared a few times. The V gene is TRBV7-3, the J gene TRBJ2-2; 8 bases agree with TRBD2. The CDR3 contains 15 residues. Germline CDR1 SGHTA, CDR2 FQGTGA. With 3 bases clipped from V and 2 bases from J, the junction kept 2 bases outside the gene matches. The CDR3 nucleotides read TGTGCCAGCAGCTTCGCGGGGGGTAACACCGGGGAGCTGTTTTTT. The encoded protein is CASSFAGGNTGELFF.

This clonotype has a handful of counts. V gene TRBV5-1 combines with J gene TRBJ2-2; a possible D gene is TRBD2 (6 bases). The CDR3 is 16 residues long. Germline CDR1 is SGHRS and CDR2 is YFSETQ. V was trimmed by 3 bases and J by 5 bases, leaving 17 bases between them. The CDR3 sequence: CASSWKTSLSTGELFF. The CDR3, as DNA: TGCGCCAGCAGCTGGAAGACTAGTCTGTCGACCGGGGAGCTGTTTTTT. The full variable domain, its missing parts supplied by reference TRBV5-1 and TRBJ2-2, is KAGVTQTPRYLIKTRGQQVTLSCSPISGHRSVSWYQQTPGQGLQFLFEYFSETQRNKGNFPGRFSGRQFSNSRSEMNVSTLELGDSALYLCASSWKTSLSTGELFFGEGSRLTVL.

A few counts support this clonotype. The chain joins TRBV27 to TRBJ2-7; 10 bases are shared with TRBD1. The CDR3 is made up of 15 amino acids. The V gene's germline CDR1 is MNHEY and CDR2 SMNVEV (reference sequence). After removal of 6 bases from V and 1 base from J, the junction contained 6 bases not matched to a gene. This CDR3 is CASRNPGQGSYEQYF. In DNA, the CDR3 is TGTGCCAGCAGGAACCCGGGACAGGGGTCCTACGAGCAGTACTTC.